The 24 T cell receptor beta chains below all came from one sample that was sequenced in a study of CD4+ T cells in melanoma. Here immunoSEQ multiplex PCR was the method, and the copy in TCRdb shows in-frame clones only, minus some. The data contain more than 12,000 clones, over 70% of them seen just once; the ten biggest clones take up about 6.6%. The specimen sequenced was cells from a culture (not recorded whether cultured in vitro). All receptors come from a human donor with melanoma.

Written as DNA, the CDR3 is TGTGCCAGCAGTTTTATCGACAGATTAGCCAAAAACATTCAGTACTTC. This encodes CASSFIDRLAKNIQYF. The V and J genes are TRBV6-6 and TRBJ2-4, with a possible D match to TRBD1 (5 bases). From germline, CDR1 is MNHNY and CDR2 SVGAGI (reference sequence). With 4 bases removed from V and 0 bases from J, the gap between germline ends came to 13 bases. This CDR3 contains 16 residues.

The rearrangement joins TRBV2 to TRBJ2-1; TRBD2 might be the D (6 bases). V was trimmed by 8 bases and J by 2 bases, leaving 13 bases between them. The CDR3 is 14 amino acids. Germline CDR1 is SNHLY and CDR2 is FYNNEI. CDR3 DNA: TGTGCCAGCCGGGGACTCCAGACCTACAATGAGCAGTTCTTC. This translates into CASRGLQTYNEQFF.

This clone came up a few times. V usage is TRBV14 and J usage is TRBJ2-7; weak D call: TRBD2 (6 bases). The V and J ends lost 3 bases and 0 bases respectively, with 9 bases between them. Germline values: CDR1 SGHDN, CDR2 FVKESK. There are 14 residues in the CDR3. The CDR3 nucleotides are TGTGCCAGCAGCCAGTACGGGGGCTCCTACGAGCAGTACTTC. Its protein product is CASSQYGGSYEQYF. Full variable domain (rest looked up from reference TRBV14 and TRBJ2-7): EAGVTQFPSHSVIEKGQTVTLRCDPISGHDNLYWYRRVMGKEIKFLLHFVKESKQDESGMPNNRFLAERTGGTYSTLKVQPAELEDSGVYFCASSQYGGSYEQYFGPGTRLTVT.

This clone has only a few counts. The chain joins TRBV7-9 to TRBJ1-6; D gene ambiguous. This CDR3 is built from 13 residues. CDR1 and CDR2 from the germline V gene are SEHNR and FQNEAQ (reference sequence). Trimming took off 7 bases at V and 6 bases at J, with 10 bases between the two ends. CDR3 nucleotide sequence: TGTGCCAGCAAGGGATACTCTAATTCACCCCTCCACTTT. Amino acids: CASKGYSNSPLHF.

The rearrangement links TRBV10-3 to TRBJ2-2; a possible D gene is TRBD2 (7 bases). V was trimmed by 0 bases and J by 7 bases, leaving 15 bases between them. Germline CDR1 ENHRY, CDR2 SYGVKD. This CDR3 region has 16 residues. CDR3 nucleotide sequence: TGTGCCATCAGTGAGTCGTCGGGGGGCCGTGGCGGGGAGCTGTTTTTT. Protein: CAISESSGGRGGELFF.

This rearrangement joins TRBV19 to TRBJ2-1; 9 nucleotides agree with TRBD1. The CDR3 length is 12 residues. The junction had 4 bases not matched to a gene; V was cut back by 10 bases and J by 6 bases. In germline, CDR1 is LNHDA, CDR2 SQIVND (reference sequence). CDR3 nucleotides: TGTGCCACTGGGACAGGGCGCAATGAGCAGTTCTTC. Translating it yields CATGTGRNEQFF.

The chain recombines TRBV6-1 with TRBJ1-1, with unresolved D. This CDR3 has 13 residues. V was pared by 4 bases and J by 1 base, with 7 bases between. The V gene's germline CDR1 is MNHNS and CDR2 SASEGT. In nucleotides, the CDR3 is TGTGCCAGCAGTGCCGACACGAACACTGAAGCTTTCTTT. This translates into CASSADTNTEAFF.

This chain uses TRBV12-5 with TRBJ2-5; D is possibly TRBD1 or TRBD2 (5 bases each). The CDR3 extends over 15 amino acids. Trimming shortened V by 3 bases and J by 4 bases, and 15 bases separated the two germline ends. Looked up from germline, CDR1 is LGHNT and CDR2 is FRNRAP. The DNA for the CDR3 is TGTGCTAGTGGTTTTTGGGGGACGTCGGGAGAGACCCAGTACTTC. Its protein product is CASGFWGTSGETQYF.

The rearrangement uses TRBV19 and TRBJ1-1; 9 bases line up with TRBD1. Per the germline V gene, CDR1 is LNHDA and CDR2 is SQIVND (reference sequence). This CDR3 has 14 amino acids. V lost 7 bases, J lost 5 bases, and 8 bases stayed unmatched. This CDR3 is CASTLQGASTEAFF. The CDR3 region has the DNA TGTGCCAGTACCCTACAGGGGGCGAGTACTGAAGCTTTCTTT.

The rearrangement uses TRBV5-4 and TRBJ2-5, with 12 bases aligning to TRBD2. The germline V gene has CDR1 SGHNT and CDR2 YYREEE (reference sequence). The CDR3 runs to 16 residues. Losses at the gene ends were 2 bases for V and 4 bases for J; bases not matched to a gene: 6. CDR3 residues: CASSFTSGGRGETQYF. The DNA for the CDR3 is TGTGCCAGCAGCTTTACTAGCGGGGGGCGGGGAGAGACCCAGTACTTC.

The chain is built from TRBV5-6 and TRBJ2-3; D remains unclear. The CDR3 covers 11 residues. Trimming pared 7 bases from V and 6 bases from J, leaving 9 bases between. Per the germline V gene, CDR1 is SGHDT and CDR2 is YYEEEE. CDR3 sequence: CASQLGDTQYF. Here the CDR3 DNA reads TGTGCCAGCCAACTGGGGGATACGCAGTATTTT.

The chain uses TRBV2 and TRBJ2-1; D gene unclear. CDR3 length equals 14 residues. CDR1 and CDR2 from the germline V gene are SNHLY and FYNNEI. V gave up 3 bases and J gave up 4 bases, with 10 bases separating them. The CDR3 bases are TGTGCCAGCAGTGAGATACGCTGGTACAATGAGCAGTTCTTC. This translates into CASSEIRWYNEQFF.

Only a few counts were recorded for this clone. The chain recombines TRBV4-1 with TRBJ1-2; 9 bases fit TRBD1. J was trimmed by 2 bases and V by 2 bases; bases with no gene match: 15. Germline assignment: CDR1 MGHRA and CDR2 YSYEKL. This CDR3 region has 19 residues. The CDR3 sequence is CASSQLGGTGSGGNYGYTF. CDR3 sequence (DNA): TGCGCCAGCAGCCAATTGGGGGGGACAGGGTCAGGGGGGAACTATGGCTACACCTTC.

By share of the sample, this clone is medium-sized. V is TRBV5-1 and J is TRBJ1-2; 7 nucleotides agree with TRBD1. V gave up 3 bases and J gave up 11 bases; unmatched junction bases: 16. Per the germline V gene, CDR1 is SGHRS and CDR2 is YFSETQ. This CDR3 has 15 amino acids. CDR3 in DNA: TGCGCCAGCAGCTCACAGGGGACGGACTCCCGAGGGTACACCTTC. Residues: CASSSQGTDSRGYTF.

The chain joins TRBV4-1 to TRBJ1-2; no clear D gene. From germline, CDR1 is MGHRA and CDR2 YSYEKL. The V gene lost 3 bases and the J gene lost 8 bases, with 16 bases spanning the gap. CDR3 length equals 14 residues. The CDR3 DNA reads as TGCGCCAGCAGCCAGAAAAATTTCCCCTCCGGCTACACCTTC. Residues: CASSQKNFPSGYTF.

The DNA of the CDR3 is TGTGCCAGCAGCCGAGCCGGGACAGGGTCCAGCTACTCTGGAAACACCATATATTTT. This codes for CASSRAGTGSSYSGNTIYF. This chain uses TRBV14 with TRBJ1-3, with 9 positions matching TRBD1. This CDR3 has 19 amino acids. Per the germline V gene, CDR1 is SGHDN and CDR2 is FVKESK. Trimming took 4 bases from V and 0 from J; bases not matched to a gene: 13.

The CDR3 DNA sequence: TGCGCCAGCAGACCCGGGACAGGGAGGTTGGGGAACACTGAAGCTTTCTTT. This encodes CASRPGTGRLGNTEAFF. This chain joins TRBV4-1 and TRBJ1-1; 9 bases fit TRBD1. The length of the CDR3 is 17 residues. The trim removed 6 bases at V and 1 base at J, leaving 12 bases unmatched. The germline V gene has CDR1 MGHRA and CDR2 YSYEKL.

The count of this clone is one. The rearrangement joins TRBV27 to TRBJ2-7; TRBD1 is a possible D gene (6 bases). CDR3 size: 17 residues. Germline CDR1 MNHEY, CDR2 SMNVEV (reference sequence). Trimming took off 3 bases at V and 3 bases at J, with 21 bases between the two ends. This chain's CDR3 is CASSFQAPGLGGYEQYF. The CDR3 DNA reads as TGTGCCAGCAGTTTTCAGGCCCCAGGATTAGGGGGCTACGAGCAGTACTTC.

CDR3 in amino acids: CASSRDRAGVRTGELFF. Here the CDR3 DNA reads TGTGCCAGCAGTAGGGACAGGGCGGGGGTTCGCACCGGGGAGCTGTTTTTT. The V and J genes are TRBV27 and TRBJ2-2; 9 bases are a match to TRBD1. The V gene end was trimmed by 5 bases and the J gene end by 4 bases; junction bases not matched to a gene: 11. The CDR3 has 17 amino acids. The germline V gene encodes CDR1 MNHEY and CDR2 SMNVEV (reference sequence).

The gene calls are TRBV18 and TRBJ1-1, with D tentatively TRBD1 (5 bases). Germline V gene data show CDR1 as KGHSH and CDR2 as LQKENI. This CDR3 has 15 amino acids. V lost 2 bases to trimming and J lost 8 bases, with 18 bases between them. Here the CDR3 DNA reads TGTGCCAGCTCACCAGAGGGGCGATCCCTCGTGGAAGCTTTCTTT. Its protein is CASSPEGRSLVEAFF.

The chain combines TRBV18 with TRBJ1-5; D is unresolved. This CDR3 is built from 15 residues. Germline CDR1 reads KGHSH; CDR2 reads LQKENI. Trimming left V 2 bases short and J 3 bases short, with 11 bases between. DNA for the CDR3: TGTGCCAGCTCACCAAGTGGAGGGTTCAATCAGCCCCAGCATTTT. Its translation: CASSPSGGFNQPQHF.

The J gene is TRBJ2-3, the V gene TRBV29-1; 7 bases map to TRBD1. Germline V gene lookup returns CDR1 SQVTM and CDR2 ANQGSEA. V dropped 4 bases and J dropped 4; count of bases not matched to a gene: 8. The CDR3 extends over 14 amino acids. The CDR3 DNA reads TGCAGCGTTGTGGCAGGGGGAAGGGCAGATACGCAGTATTTT. This codes for CSVVAGGRADTQYF.

The gene calls are TRBV18 and TRBJ1-5; 7 bases map to TRBD1. CDR1 KGHSH and CDR2 LQKENI come from the germline V gene. V shed 4 bases, J shed 5 bases, and the junction held 8 bases outside the gene matches. The CDR3 has 15 amino acids. The CDR3 bases are TGTGCCAGCTCACTAGCGACAGGGACGGATCAGCCCCAGCATTTT. Its protein product is CASSLATGTDQPQHF.

Here the CDR3 reads CASSLSRATGNTIYF. CDR3 DNA: TGTGCCAGCAGCTTATCCAGGGCCACTGGAAACACCATATATTTT. This chain joins TRBV11-2 and TRBJ1-3; perhaps TRBD1 as D (5 bases). Germline-derived CDR1 and CDR2 are SGHAT and FQNNGV. The CDR3 contains 15 residues. The V and J ends lost 2 bases and 2 bases respectively, with 10 bases between them. Together with reference TRBV11-2 and TRBJ1-3, the CDR3 gives the full variable domain: EAGVAQSPRYKIIEKRQSVAFWCNPISGHATLYWYQQILGQGPKLLIQFQNNGVVDDSQLPKDRFSAERLKGVDSTLKIQPAKLEDSAVYLCASSLSRATGNTIYFGEGSWLTVV.